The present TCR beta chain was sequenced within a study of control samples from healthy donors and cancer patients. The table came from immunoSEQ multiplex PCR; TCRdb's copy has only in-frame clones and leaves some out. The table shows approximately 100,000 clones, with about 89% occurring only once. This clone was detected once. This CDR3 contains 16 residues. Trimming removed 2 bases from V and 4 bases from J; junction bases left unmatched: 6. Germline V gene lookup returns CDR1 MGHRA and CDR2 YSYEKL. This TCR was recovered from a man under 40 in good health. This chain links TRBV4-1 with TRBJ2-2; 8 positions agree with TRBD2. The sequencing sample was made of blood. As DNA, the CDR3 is TGCGCCAGCAGCCAACCGGGAGGGCCCGGCACCGGGGAGCTGTTTTTT. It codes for CASSQPGGPGTGELFF.